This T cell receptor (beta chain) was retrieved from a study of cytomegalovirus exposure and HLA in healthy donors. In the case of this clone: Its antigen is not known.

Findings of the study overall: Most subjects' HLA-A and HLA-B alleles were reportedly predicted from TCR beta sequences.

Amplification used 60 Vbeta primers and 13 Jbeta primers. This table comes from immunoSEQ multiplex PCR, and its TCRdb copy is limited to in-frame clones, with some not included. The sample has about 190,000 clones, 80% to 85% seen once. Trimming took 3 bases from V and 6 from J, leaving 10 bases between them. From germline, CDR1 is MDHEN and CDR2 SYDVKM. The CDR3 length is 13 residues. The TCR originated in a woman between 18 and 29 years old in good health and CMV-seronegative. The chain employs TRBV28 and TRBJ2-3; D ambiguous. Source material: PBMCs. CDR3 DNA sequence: TGTGCCAGCAGTTTTCATATGGCCGATACGCAGTATTTT. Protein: CASSFHMADTQYF. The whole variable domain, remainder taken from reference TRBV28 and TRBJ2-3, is DVKVTQSSRYLVKRTGEKVFLECVQDMDHENMFWYRQDPGLGLRLIYFSYDVKMKEKGDIPEGYSVSREKKERFSLILESASTNQTSMYLCASSFHMADTQYFGPGTRLTVL.